This T cell receptor (beta chain) came from a study of regulatory T cells in long-lasting Graves disease. Study-wide points: Lower TCR diversity characterized persistent Graves' patients relative to newly diagnosed patients. Not thyroid tissue but only peripheral blood was studied.

The CDR3 totals 14 residues. Germline V gene sequence: CDR1 SGHRS, CDR2 YFSETQ. With V trimmed by 4 bases and J by 6 bases, 7 bases remained unmatched. Time point defined: persistent/refractory GD, antithyroid drugs over 5 years with positive TRAb. From RNA extracted from PBMCs, the TCR library was made. It was an endocrinology department in Xi'an, China, that provided the patients. iRepertoire HTBI primers and Arm-PCR of CDR3 regions built TCR beta libraries. MiXCR was run by TCRdb on the multiplex PCR reads, yielding one entry per CDR3 protein. The sample has around 460,000 distinct CDR3 sequences, about a fifth seen once; the top ten hold around 7%. Comments on this clonotype: The antigen is undetermined.

The chain carries TRBV5-1 and TRBJ1-5, with 7 bases lining up with TRBD1. The receptor was isolated from a female donor with Graves disease. Here the sequenced sample was peripheral blood mononuclear cells (PBMCs), taken when the disease was refractory, from a patient treated with antithyroid drugs. The chain's CDR3 is CASSEQGGSQPQHF. The CDR3 coding sequence is TGCGCCAGCAGCGAGCAGGGGGGGAGTCAGCCCCAGCATTTT.